This entry describes one TCR beta chain. The data were produced by immunoSEQ multiplex PCR, yet TCRdb's version contains in-frame clones alone and is incomplete. In the table there are 200,000 or so clones, approximately 84% of which are singletons. The sample originates from a study of blood T cell repertoires in COVID-19. Study-wide context: COVID-19 samples collected from the United States, Italy and Spain covered acute and convalescent phases.

The CDR3 runs to 12 residues. Trimming cost V 8 bases and J 0 bases, with 6 bases left between them. Specimen: peripheral blood. This receptor was taken from a woman aged 30 to 39 who had recovered from COVID-19. This sequence joins TRBV12-3 or TRBV12-4 and TRBJ2-3; D remains unclear. The CDR3: CASSTSTDTQYF. The CDR3 DNA follows: TGTGCCAGCTCGACTAGCACAGATACGCAGTATTTT.